The rows below give T cell receptor beta chains drawn from one sample of a study of brain metastases from non-small cell lung cancer. Repertoires were generated with immunoSEQ multiplex PCR, while TCRdb's copy carries only in-frame clones and drops some. Of hundreds of clones listed, around 87% are singletons. Source material: tumor-adjacent normal tissue. All receptors derive from a donor at least 40 years old with non-small cell lung cancer. CDR3s include the opening cysteine and the closing phenylalanine or tryptophan. The order of the fields is V gene, D gene, clone size, J gene, CDR3 DNA, CDR3 protein. A D gene is named only where the DNA matches it firmly. Only part of the rows carry a size: once, few, many, or a class if the clone is expanded.

TRBV24-1,TRBD2,.,TRBJ2-5,TGTGCCACCAGTGAAAGTCGACTAGCGGGAGAGACCCAGTACTTC,CATSESRLAGETQYF
TRBV6-5,.,.,TRBJ1-1,TGTGCCAGCAGTCCCGGCGTAGGATTCGAAGTTTTCTTT,CASSPGVGFEVFF
TRBV7-2,.,.,TRBJ1-2,TGTGCCAGCAGCTCCTCGTGGGAGAACTATGGCTACACCTTC,CASSSSWENYGYTF
TRBV19,.,once,TRBJ1-3,TGTGCCAGTAGTATGCGGCCCCGGGACATCTCTGGAAACACCATATATTTT,CASSMRPRDISGNTIYF
TRBV7-9,.,.,TRBJ2-5,TGTGCCAGCAGCTTAGTAGGGGGGGAGCAAGAGACCCAGTACTTC,CASSLVGGEQETQYF
TRBV20-1,TRBD1,.,TRBJ1-1,TGCAGTGCTAGTCCTGGACAGGGTAACACTGAAGCTTTCTTT,CSASPGQGNTEAFF
TRBV6-5,TRBD2,.,TRBJ2-2,TGTGCCAGCAGCGTGCGGGGGGTGGACACCGGGGAGCTGTTTTTT,CASSVRGVDTGELFF
TRBV15,.,once,TRBJ2-2,TGTGCCACCAGCAGAAGGAAGGAGGCAGGGAACACCGGGGAGCTGTTTTTT,CATSRRKEAGNTGELFF
TRBV7-9,.,.,TRBJ2-2,TGTGCCAGCAGCTTAGCGCTTCCCGGGTTCGGGGAGCTGTTTTTT,CASSLALPGFGELFF
TRBV7-2,.,.,TRBJ2-5,TGTGCCAGCAGCAGGTGGTTCCGAGAGACCCAGTACTTC,CASSRWFRETQYF
TRBV7-9,.,.,TRBJ1-2,TGTGCCAGCAGCCTAACACAACACGGTTGGCGCGGCTACACCTTC,CASSLTQHGWRGYTF
TRBV21-1,.,once,TRBJ2-1,TGTGCCAGCACCCCTCGGGGGGATGAGCAGTTCTTC,CASTPRGDEQFF
TRBV15,.,.,TRBJ2-5,TGTGCCACCAGCAGAAGGGCAGTTCAAGAGACCCAGTACTTC,CATSRRAVQETQYF
TRBV6-2/TRBV6-3,.,.,TRBJ1-3,TGTGCCAGCAGTATAATGGGACAAACCTCTGGAAACACCATATATTTT,CASSIMGQTSGNTIYF
TRBV7-3,TRBD2,.,TRBJ2-1,TGTGCCAGCAGCTCTAGCGGGGGAAATGAGCAGTTCTTC,CASSSSGGNEQFF
TRBV5-1,TRBD2,.,TRBJ2-5,TGCGCCAGCAGCTTGGTACTAGCGGGAGGGCCGGAGACCCAGTACTTC,CASSLVLAGGPETQYF
TRBV6-2/TRBV6-3,.,once,TRBJ1-3,TGTGCCAGCAGTTACAGCGTCTCTGGAAACACCATATATTTT,CASSYSVSGNTIYF
TRBV24-1,.,.,TRBJ2-4,TGTGCCACTAGGGGGAGGAGGGTCAAAAACATTCAGTACTTC,CATRGRRVKNIQYF
TRBV4-2,.,.,TRBJ2-7,TGTGCCAGCAGCCAAGGTGTGGGGAAGTACGAGCAGTACTTC,CASSQGVGKYEQYF
TRBV7-9,.,.,TRBJ2-2,TGTGCCAGCAGCTTTCTCGGGGAGCTGTTTTTT,CASSFLGELFF
TRBV24-1,TRBD2,.,TRBJ2-3,TGTGCCACCAGTGCAGGCCTAGCGGGGGATACGCAGTATTTT,CATSAGLAGDTQYF
TRBV30,TRBD2,.,TRBJ2-5,TGTGCCTGGGCGGGGGGGTATCTCCGGGAGACCCAGTACTTC,CAWAGGYLRETQYF
TRBV4-3,TRBD2,few,TRBJ2-5,TGCGCCAGCAGCCAAGGGCTAGCGGGGGCTGGGGAGACCCAGTACTTC,CASSQGLAGAGETQYF
TRBV7-6,.,.,TRBJ2-2,TGTGCCAGCAGTCCCACGGGGGACAGCACCGGGGAGCTGTTTTTT,CASSPTGDSTGELFF
TRBV2,TRBD1,.,TRBJ1-2,TGTGCCAGCAGGCCGGGACAGCTTAACTATGGCTACACCTTC,CASRPGQLNYGYTF
TRBV5-4,.,.,TRBJ2-2,TGTGCCAGCAGCACCTCTCGGAGCAGGGCTGACACCGGGGAGCTGTTTTTT,CASSTSRSRADTGELFF
TRBV28,.,.,TRBJ2-5,TGTGTCAGCAGTTCGAGGGACCCGGGACTCCCCGCGGAGACCCAGTACTTC,CVSSSRDPGLPAETQYF
TRBV28,TRBD1,few,TRBJ1-5,TGTGCCAGCAGTTTAGGGACAGGAAATCAGCCCCAGCATTTT,CASSLGTGNQPQHF
TRBV7-2,TRBD1,.,TRBJ2-7,TGTGCCAGCAGCTTATTTCGGGACAGAGTATACGAGCAGTACTTC,CASSLFRDRVYEQYF
TRBV7-6,TRBD1,.,TRBJ2-1,TGTGCCAGCAGCTTAATATCCGAGGACAGGGGCAATGAGCAGTTCTTC,CASSLISEDRGNEQFF
TRBV18,.,.,TRBJ1-4,TGTGCCAGCTCACCACCGGCTCCAAATGAAAAACTGTTTTTT,CASSPPAPNEKLFF
TRBV6-1,.,.,TRBJ1-1,TGTGCCAGCAGTGAAGGCGAGGGAACTCCAGGCGGAGCTTTCTTT,CASSEGEGTPGGAFF
TRBV19,TRBD1,.,TRBJ2-7,TGTGCCAGTAGTATACGGACAGGGGGGTCCTATGAGCAGTACTTC,CASSIRTGGSYEQYF
TRBV15,.,.,TRBJ1-5,TGTGCCACCGACAGGTTTTATAGCAATCAGCCCCAGCATTTT,CATDRFYSNQPQHF
TRBV5-1,.,.,TRBJ1-2,TGCGCCAGCAGCTTGCAGGGGAACTATGGCTACACCTTC,CASSLQGNYGYTF
TRBV7-2,.,.,TRBJ1-2,TGTGCCAGCAGCGTAGATAGGGGGGGAGGCTACACCTTC,CASSVDRGGGYTF
TRBV24-1,TRBD1,.,TRBJ1-3,TGTGCCACCAGTGATTTGGTACAGGGGAAAAGAAACACCATATATTTT,CATSDLVQGKRNTIYF
TRBV30,.,.,TRBJ2-2,TGTGCTTGGGGGACGACCTCGAACACCGGGGAGCTGTTTTTT,CAWGTTSNTGELFF
TRBV2,.,.,TRBJ2-6,TGTGCCAGCAGTGGGGGATATTACCGATACAAAAGTCGGGCCAACGTCCTGACTTTC,CASSGGYYRYKSRANVLTF
TRBV21-1,.,.,TRBJ2-3,TGTGCCAGCGCTGCAAATACGCAGTATTTT,CASAANTQYF
TRBV29-1,.,.,TRBJ1-4,TGCAGCGTTGAAGATCCCCCATCAGGGGATGAAAAACTGTTTTTT,CSVEDPPSGDEKLFF
TRBV15,.,.,TRBJ2-6,TGTACCACCAGCAGGGGAGTGGGGAGCTCTGGGGCCAACGTCCTGACTTTC,CTTSRGVGSSGANVLTF
TRBV19,.,.,TRBJ1-3,TGTGCCAGTAGCGAGCAGGGAGGGCACTCTGGAAACACCATATATTTT,CASSEQGGHSGNTIYF
TRBV5-1,.,once,TRBJ2-3,TGCGCCAGCAGCTCCCCCCCCCGCACAGATACGCAGTATTTT,CASSSPPRTDTQYF
TRBV4-3,TRBD1,.,TRBJ2-6,TGCGCCAGCAGCGCGCGGACAGGGACCGGGGCCAACGTCCTGACTTTC,CASSARTGTGANVLTF
TRBV5-4,.,.,TRBJ2-2,TGTGCCAGCAGCTTACAAAGCCTCACTAGCGGGGAGCTGTTTTTT,CASSLQSLTSGELFF
TRBV15,.,.,TRBJ1-2,TGTGCCACCAGCAGCCGACGGGAATCCGTCTATGGCTACACCTTC,CATSSRRESVYGYTF
TRBV21-1,.,.,TRBJ1-5,TGTGCCAGCAGCAAAGCCCGGGGGGTACGAGAGAGAATCGGCAATCAGCCCCAGCATTTT,CASSKARGVRERIGNQPQHF
TRBV2,TRBD1,.,TRBJ1-2,TGTGCCACCGCTTCCGACAGGGGAAGGTTAAACTATGGCTACACCTTC,CATASDRGRLNYGYTF
TRBV9,TRBD1,.,TRBJ2-3,TGTGCCAGCAGCGAGCCAGCGGGACAGGGGGCAGATACGCAGTATTTT,CASSEPAGQGADTQYF
TRBV2,TRBD2,.,TRBJ2-2,TGTGCCAGCAACCTAGCGGGAGCGGGGACCGGGGAGCTGTTTTTT,CASNLAGAGTGELFF